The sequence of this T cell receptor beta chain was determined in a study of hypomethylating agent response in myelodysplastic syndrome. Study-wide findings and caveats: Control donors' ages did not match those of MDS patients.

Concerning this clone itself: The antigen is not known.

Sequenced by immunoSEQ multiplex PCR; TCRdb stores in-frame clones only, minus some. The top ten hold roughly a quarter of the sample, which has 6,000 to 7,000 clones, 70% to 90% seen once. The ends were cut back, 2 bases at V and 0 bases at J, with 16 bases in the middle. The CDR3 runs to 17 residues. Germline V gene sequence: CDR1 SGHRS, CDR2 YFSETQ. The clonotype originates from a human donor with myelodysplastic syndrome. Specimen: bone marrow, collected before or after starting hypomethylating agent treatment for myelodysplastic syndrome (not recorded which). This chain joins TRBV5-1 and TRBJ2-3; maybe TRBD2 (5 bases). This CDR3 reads CASSFRVRAASTDTQYF. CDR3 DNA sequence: TGCGCCAGCAGCTTCCGGGTGCGGGCAGCGAGCACAGATACGCAGTATTTT.